The 10 T cell receptor beta chains given below trace back to one sample, sequenced in a study of radiotherapy plus CTLA-4 blockade in lung cancer. Measured with immunoSEQ multiplex PCR; TCRdb has only the in-frame clones, and not every one. The table includes tens of thousands of clones, around 80% detected once. Here the sequenced sample was peripheral blood, taken from a patient treated with radiotherapy plus ipilimumab. The receptor set was obtained from a human donor with non-small cell lung cancer who had a complete response to radiotherapy plus ipilimumab.

This clone appeared a few times. The rearrangement joins TRBV7-8 to TRBJ1-5; D not resolved. The V gene lost 5 bases and the J gene lost 0 bases, with 14 bases spanning the gap. CDR1 and CDR2 from the germline V gene are SGHVS and FQNEAQ. The CDR3 has 16 amino acids. The CDR3 loop reads CASSERPAVSNQPQHF. The CDR3, as DNA: TGTGCCAGCAGCGAGAGACCTGCAGTTAGCAATCAGCCCCAGCATTTT.

The chain employs TRBV6-6 and TRBJ2-3, with 7 bases fitting TRBD2. The CDR3 contains 16 residues. Germline V CDR1 and CDR2: MNHNY, SVGAGI (reference sequence). V dropped 0 bases and J dropped 0; count of bases not matched to a gene: 3. The CDR3 DNA is TGTGCCAGCAGTTACTCTAGGCGGGAGAGCACAGATACGCAGTATTTT. It yields the protein CASSYSRRESTDTQYF.

V and J are TRBV6-5 and TRBJ1-5; D is undetermined. Looked up from germline, CDR1 is MNHEY and CDR2 is SVGAGI. This CDR3 comprises 13 residues. The germline V and J ends were trimmed by 1 base and 6 bases, with 7 bases remaining between them. CDR3 sequence (DNA): TGTGCCAGCAGTTACTGGGCGGGTCAGCCCCAGCATTTT. Protein: CASSYWAGQPQHF.

The chain recombines TRBV4-1 with TRBJ2-1; D is unclear. Germline V CDR1 and CDR2: MGHRA, YSYEKL. Between the trimmed V and J ends, which lost 0 bases and 1 base, there was a span of 1 base. The CDR3 spans 13 residues. The CDR3 DNA sequence: TGCGCCAGCAGCCAAGAGTCCTACAATGAGCAGTTCTTC. Translation: CASSQESYNEQFF.

The chain has TRBV5-1 and TRBJ2-1; no reliable D call. The CDR3 extends over 14 amino acids. The V gene's germline CDR1 is SGHRS and CDR2 YFSETQ. Trimming left V 2 bases short and J 0 bases short, with 6 bases between. The CDR3 coding sequence is TGCGCCAGCAGCTTAAGTTACTCCTACAATGAGCAGTTCTTC. Its protein is CASSLSYSYNEQFF.

This clone was picked up a small number of times. This CDR3 is CATSMEGAREKLFF. The CDR3 DNA reads as TGCGCCACCTCGATGGAGGGGGCACGAGAAAAACTGTTTTTT. The V call is TRBV5-1, the J call TRBJ1-4; TRBD1 aligns across 7 bases. CDR3 length: 14 residues. V trimming: 9 bases; J trimming: 8 bases; junction bases outside the gene matches: 13. CDR1 SGHRS and CDR2 YFSETQ come from the germline V gene.

Concerning this clone: Mismatch with germline at one junction end may stem from a read error. Other DNA sequences in the same sample also yield this CDR3. The rearrangement links TRBV4-3 to TRBJ2-6; D not certain. The germline gives CDR1 LGHNA, CDR2 YSLEER. The CDR3 has 16 amino acids. The chain's CDR3 is CASSQAYGVGTNVLTF. The CDR3 DNA reads TGCGCCAGTAGCCAAGCGTATGGGGTGGGGACCAACGTCCTGACTTTC.

The CDR3 nucleotides are TGTGCCAGCAGCTTGGTATTAGCGGAGATCAATGAGCAGTTCTTC. It codes for CASSLVLAEINEQFF. J is TRBJ2-1 and V is TRBV5-5, with D perhaps TRBD2 (6 bases). V lost 0 bases and J 6 bases, leaving 13 bases between the germline ends. Germline loops: CDR1 SGHKS, CDR2 YYEKEE (reference sequence). The CDR3 contains 15 residues.

In this sample, this clone turned up once. The gene calls are TRBV10-3 and TRBJ1-1; D gene ambiguous. The V end lost 7 bases, the J end lost 0 bases, and 9 bases lay between the germline ends. The CDR3 spans 13 residues. CDR1 and CDR2 (germline): ENHRY, SYGVKD. CDR3 residues: CAITGSLNTEAFF. The CDR3 nucleotides are TGTGCCATCACCGGGTCTTTGAACACTGAAGCTTTCTTT.

The chain uses TRBV19 and TRBJ1-2; 7 nucleotides align to TRBD1. The trim removed 4 bases at V and 10 bases at J, leaving 12 bases unmatched. Per germline, CDR1 LNHDA and CDR2 SQIVND (reference sequence). The CDR3 consists of 14 residues. The DNA for the CDR3 is TGTGCCAGTAGTACAGGGGGGGACAGCTCCTACTACACCTTC. It encodes CASSTGGDSSYYTF.